The present T cell receptor beta chain was sequenced within a study of T-cell reconstitution after alpha-beta-depleted transplantation in children. Unique molecular identifiers were used to barcode this TCRbeta library. Each CDR3 protein gets one entry after TCRdb re-called the PCR reads with MiXCR. The sample has roughly 200,000 distinct CDR3 sequences; more than 12% are singletons. The CDR3 is 11 amino acids. V was clipped by 9 bases and J by 4 bases, with 10 bases between them. CDR1 is SGHTS, CDR2 YDEGEE, per germline. The V and J genes are TRBV5-8 and TRBJ2-5; maybe TRBD2 (6 bases). This receptor was identified in a human donor who donated a stem cell graft to a child with acute lymphoblastic leukemia. This sample comprised PBMCs from the stem cell graft donor, obtained from the stem cell graft. CDR3 region: CATVGGETQYF. CDR3 in DNA: TGTGCCACCGTGGGGGGAGAGACCCAGTACTTC.